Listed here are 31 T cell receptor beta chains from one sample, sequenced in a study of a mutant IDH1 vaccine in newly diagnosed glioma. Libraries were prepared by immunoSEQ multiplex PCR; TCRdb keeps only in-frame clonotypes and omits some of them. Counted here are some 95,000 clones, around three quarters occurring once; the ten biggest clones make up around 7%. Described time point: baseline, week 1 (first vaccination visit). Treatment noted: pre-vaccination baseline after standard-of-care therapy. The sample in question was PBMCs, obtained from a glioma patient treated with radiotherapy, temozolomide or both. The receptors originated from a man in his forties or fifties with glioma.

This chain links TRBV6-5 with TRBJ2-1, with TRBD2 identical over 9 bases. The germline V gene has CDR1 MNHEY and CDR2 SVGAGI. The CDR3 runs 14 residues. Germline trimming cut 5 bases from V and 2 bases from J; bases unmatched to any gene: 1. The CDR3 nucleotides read TGTGCCAGCAGTCGCGGGGGGGCCTACAATGAGCAGTTCTTC. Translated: CASSRGGAYNEQFF.

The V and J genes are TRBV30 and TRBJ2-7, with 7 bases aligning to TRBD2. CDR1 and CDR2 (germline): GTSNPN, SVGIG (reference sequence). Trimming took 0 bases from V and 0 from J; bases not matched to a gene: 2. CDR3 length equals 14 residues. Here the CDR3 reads CAWSVGGISYEQYF. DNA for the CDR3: TGTGCCTGGAGTGTGGGGGGGATCTCCTACGAGCAGTACTTC.

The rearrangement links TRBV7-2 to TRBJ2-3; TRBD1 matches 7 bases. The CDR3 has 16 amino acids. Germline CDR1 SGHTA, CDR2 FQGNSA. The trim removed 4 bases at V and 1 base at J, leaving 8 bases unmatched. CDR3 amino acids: CASSSPTGARTDTQYF. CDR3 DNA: TGTGCCAGCAGCTCCCCCACAGGGGCCCGCACAGATACGCAGTATTTT.

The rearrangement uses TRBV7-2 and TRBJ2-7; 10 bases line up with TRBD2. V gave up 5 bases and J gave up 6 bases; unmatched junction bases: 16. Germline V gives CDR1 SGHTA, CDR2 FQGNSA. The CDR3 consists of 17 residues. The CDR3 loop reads CASSPSINSGRPGEQYF. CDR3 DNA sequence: TGTGCCAGCAGCCCCAGTATCAATAGCGGGAGGCCTGGCGAGCAGTACTTC.

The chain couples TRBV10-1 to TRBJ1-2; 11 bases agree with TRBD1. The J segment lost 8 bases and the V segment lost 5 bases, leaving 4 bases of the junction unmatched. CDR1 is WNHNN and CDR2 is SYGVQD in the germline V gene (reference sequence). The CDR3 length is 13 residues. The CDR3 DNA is TGCGCCAGCAGTACCCGGACAGGGGGCGGCTACACCTTC. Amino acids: CASSTRTGGGYTF.

The CDR3 loop is CASSLGVVTNSYEQYF. Written as DNA, the CDR3 is TGTGCCAGCAGCCTAGGCGTGGTGACAAACTCCTACGAGCAGTACTTC. The V gene is TRBV7-2, the J gene TRBJ2-7; D is unresolved. In germline, CDR1 is SGHTA, CDR2 FQGNSA. This CDR3 has 16 residues. Trimming shortened V by 5 bases and J by 0 bases, and 17 bases separated the two germline ends.

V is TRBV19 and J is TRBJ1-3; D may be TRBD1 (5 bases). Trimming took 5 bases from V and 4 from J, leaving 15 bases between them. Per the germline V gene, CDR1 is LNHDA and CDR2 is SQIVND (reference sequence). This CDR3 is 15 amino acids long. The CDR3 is CASSFGSTGGNTIYF. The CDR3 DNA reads TGTGCCAGTAGTTTCGGTAGCACAGGCGGAAACACCATATATTTT.

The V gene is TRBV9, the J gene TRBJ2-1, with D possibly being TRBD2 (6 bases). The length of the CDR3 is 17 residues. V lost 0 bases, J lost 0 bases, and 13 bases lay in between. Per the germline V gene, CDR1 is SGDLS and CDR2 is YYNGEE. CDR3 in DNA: TGTGCCAGCAGCGTAGGGTCTAGCGTTAGCTCCTACAATGAGCAGTTCTTC. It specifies CASSVGSSVSSYNEQFF.

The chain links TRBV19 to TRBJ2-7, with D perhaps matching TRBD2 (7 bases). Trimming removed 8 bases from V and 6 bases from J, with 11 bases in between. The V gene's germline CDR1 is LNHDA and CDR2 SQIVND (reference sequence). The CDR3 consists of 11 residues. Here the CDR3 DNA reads TGTGCCAGTGGGGGGGCATCCGAGCAGTACTTC. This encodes CASGGASEQYF.

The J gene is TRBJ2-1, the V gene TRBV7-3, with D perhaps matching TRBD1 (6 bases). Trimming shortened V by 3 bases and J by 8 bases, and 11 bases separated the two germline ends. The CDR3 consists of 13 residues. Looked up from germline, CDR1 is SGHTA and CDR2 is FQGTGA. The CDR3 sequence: CASSLRTVDEQFF. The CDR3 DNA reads TGTGCCAGCAGCTTGAGGACAGTCGATGAGCAGTTCTTC.

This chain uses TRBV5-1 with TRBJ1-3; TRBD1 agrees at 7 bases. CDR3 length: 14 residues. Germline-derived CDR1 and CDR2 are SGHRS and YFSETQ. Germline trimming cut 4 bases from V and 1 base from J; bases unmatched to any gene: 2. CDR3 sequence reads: CASSQGESGNTIYF. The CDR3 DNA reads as TGCGCCAGCAGCCAGGGGGAGTCTGGAAACACCATATATTTT.

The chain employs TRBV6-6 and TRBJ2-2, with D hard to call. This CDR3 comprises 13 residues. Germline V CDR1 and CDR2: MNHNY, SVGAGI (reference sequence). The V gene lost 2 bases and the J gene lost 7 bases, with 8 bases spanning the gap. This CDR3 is CASSYDSRGELFF. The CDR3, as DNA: TGTGCCAGCAGTTACGATAGTCGCGGGGAGCTGTTTTTT.

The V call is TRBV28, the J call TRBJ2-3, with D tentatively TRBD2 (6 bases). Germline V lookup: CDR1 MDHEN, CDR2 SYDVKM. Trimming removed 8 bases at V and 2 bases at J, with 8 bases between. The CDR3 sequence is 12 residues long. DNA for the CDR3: TGTGCCAGCTCGGGAGACACAGATACGCAGTATTTT. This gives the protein CASSGDTDTQYF.

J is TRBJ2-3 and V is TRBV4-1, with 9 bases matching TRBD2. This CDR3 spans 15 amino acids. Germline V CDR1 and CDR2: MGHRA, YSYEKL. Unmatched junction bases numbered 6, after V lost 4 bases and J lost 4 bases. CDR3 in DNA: TGCGCCAGCAGCCGGGGACTAGCAGAATCAGATACGCAGTATTTT. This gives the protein CASSRGLAESDTQYF.

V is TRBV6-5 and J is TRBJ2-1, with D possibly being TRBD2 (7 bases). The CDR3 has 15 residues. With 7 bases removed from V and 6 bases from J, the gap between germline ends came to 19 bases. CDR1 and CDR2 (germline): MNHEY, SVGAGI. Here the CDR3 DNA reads TGTGCCAGCACCGGGGGGCTAGCGGCACGCAATGAGCAGTTCTTC. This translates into CASTGGLAARNEQFF.

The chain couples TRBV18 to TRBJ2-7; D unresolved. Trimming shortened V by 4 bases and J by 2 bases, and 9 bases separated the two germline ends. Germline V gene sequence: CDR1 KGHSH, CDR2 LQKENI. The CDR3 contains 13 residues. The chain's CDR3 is CASSLSPAYEQYF. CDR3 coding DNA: TGTGCCAGCTCACTATCTCCCGCCTACGAGCAGTACTTC.

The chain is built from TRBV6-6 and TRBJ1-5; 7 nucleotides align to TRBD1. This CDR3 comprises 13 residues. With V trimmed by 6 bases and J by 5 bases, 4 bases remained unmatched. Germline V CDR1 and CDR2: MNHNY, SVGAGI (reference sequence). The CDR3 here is CASRDRVDQPQHF. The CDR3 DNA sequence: TGTGCCAGCAGAGACAGGGTGGATCAGCCCCAGCATTTT.

The CDR3, as DNA: TGTGCCAGCAGCCCAGCTCCCTCCTGGACTAGCGGGAGCTCCTACGAGCAGTACTTC. This translates into CASSPAPSWTSGSSYEQYF. V usage is TRBV7-8 and J usage is TRBJ2-7, with 13 bases lining up with TRBD2. This CDR3 is 19 amino acids long. Germline-derived CDR1 and CDR2 are SGHVS and FQNEAQ. Losses at the gene ends were 5 bases for V and 0 bases for J; bases not matched to a gene: 13.

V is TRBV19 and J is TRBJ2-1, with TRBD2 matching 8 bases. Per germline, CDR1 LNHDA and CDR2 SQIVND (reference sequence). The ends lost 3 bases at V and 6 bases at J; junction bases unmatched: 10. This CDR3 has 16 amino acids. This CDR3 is CASSIKGGLVPNEQFF. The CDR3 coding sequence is TGTGCCAGTAGTATCAAAGGGGGACTAGTCCCCAATGAGCAGTTCTTC.

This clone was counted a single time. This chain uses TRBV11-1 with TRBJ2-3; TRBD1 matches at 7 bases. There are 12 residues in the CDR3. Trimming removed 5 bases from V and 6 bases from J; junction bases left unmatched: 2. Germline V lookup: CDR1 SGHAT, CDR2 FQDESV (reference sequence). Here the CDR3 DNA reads TGTGCCAGCAGCCTACAGGGGGATACGCAGTATTTT. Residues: CASSLQGDTQYF.

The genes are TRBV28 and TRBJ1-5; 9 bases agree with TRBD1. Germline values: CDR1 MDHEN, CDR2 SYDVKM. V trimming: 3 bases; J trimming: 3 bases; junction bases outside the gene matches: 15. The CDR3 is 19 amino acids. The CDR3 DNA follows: TGTGCCAGCAGTTTCTGGTCGCAAACAGGGGGCCTTGTCAATCAGCCCCAGCATTTT. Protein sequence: CASSFWSQTGGLVNQPQHF. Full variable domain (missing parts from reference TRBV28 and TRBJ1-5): DVKVTQSSRYLVKRTGEKVFLECVQDMDHENMFWYRQDPGLGLRLIYFSYDVKMKEKGDIPEGYSVSREKKERFSLILESASTNQTSMYLCASSFWSQTGGLVNQPQHFGDGTRLSIL.

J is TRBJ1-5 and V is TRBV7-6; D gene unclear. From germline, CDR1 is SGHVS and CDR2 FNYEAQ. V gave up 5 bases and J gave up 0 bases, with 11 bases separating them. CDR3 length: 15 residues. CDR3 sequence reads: CASSLGRNSNQPQHF. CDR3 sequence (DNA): TGTGCCAGCAGCCTCGGGAGGAATAGCAATCAGCCCCAGCATTTT.

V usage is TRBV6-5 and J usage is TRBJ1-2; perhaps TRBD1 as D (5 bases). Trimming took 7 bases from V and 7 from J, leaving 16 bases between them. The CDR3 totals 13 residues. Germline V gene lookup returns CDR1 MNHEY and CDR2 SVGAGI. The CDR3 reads CASIPSTRGGYTF. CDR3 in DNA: TGTGCCAGCATCCCGTCCACGAGGGGTGGCTACACCTTC.

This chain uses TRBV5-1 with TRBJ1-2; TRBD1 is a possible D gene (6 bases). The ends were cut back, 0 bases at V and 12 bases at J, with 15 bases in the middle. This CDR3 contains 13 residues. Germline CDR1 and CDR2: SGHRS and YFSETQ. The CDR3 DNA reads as TGCGCCAGCAGCTTGGCCCTTGACAGGCCGAACACCTTC. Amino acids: CASSLALDRPNTF. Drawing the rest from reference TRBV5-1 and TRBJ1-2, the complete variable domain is KAGVTQTPRYLIKTRGQQVTLSCSPISGHRSVSWYQQTPGQGLQFLFEYFSETQRNKGNFPGRFSGRQFSNSRSEMNVSTLELGDSALYLCASSLALDRPNTFGSGTRLTVV.

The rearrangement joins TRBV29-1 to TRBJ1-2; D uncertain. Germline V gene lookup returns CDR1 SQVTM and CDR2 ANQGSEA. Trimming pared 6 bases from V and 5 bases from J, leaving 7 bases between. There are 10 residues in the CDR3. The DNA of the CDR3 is TGCAGCGTCGCCTTTTATGGCTACACCTTC. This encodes CSVAFYGYTF.

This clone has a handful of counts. CDR3 protein: CASSLVGNQPQHF. CDR3 in DNA: TGTGCCAGCAGCTTGGTGGGCAATCAGCCCCAGCATTTT. This chain joins TRBV7-8 and TRBJ1-5; D is uncertain. The CDR3 is 13 amino acids. Trimming took 3 bases from V and 2 from J, leaving 5 bases between them. Germline V lookup: CDR1 SGHVS, CDR2 FQNEAQ.

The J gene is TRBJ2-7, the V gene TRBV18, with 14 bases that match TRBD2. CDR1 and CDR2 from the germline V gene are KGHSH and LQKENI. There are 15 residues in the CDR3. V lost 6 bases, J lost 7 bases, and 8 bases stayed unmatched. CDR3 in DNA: TGTGCCAGCTCCTCAGGCGGGACTAGCGGGAGAGAGCAGTACTTC. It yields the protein CASSSGGTSGREQYF.

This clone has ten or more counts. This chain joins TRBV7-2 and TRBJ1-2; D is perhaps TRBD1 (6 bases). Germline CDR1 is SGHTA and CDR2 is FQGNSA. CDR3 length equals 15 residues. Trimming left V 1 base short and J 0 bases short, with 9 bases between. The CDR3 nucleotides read TGTGCCAGCAGCTTAGATGCAGGGGCTAACTATGGCTACACCTTC. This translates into CASSLDAGANYGYTF.

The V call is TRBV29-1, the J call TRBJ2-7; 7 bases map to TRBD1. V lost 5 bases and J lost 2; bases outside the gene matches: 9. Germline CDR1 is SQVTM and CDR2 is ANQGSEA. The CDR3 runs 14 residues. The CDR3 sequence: CSVSRQGPTYEQYF. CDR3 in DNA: TGCAGCGTTTCCCGACAGGGCCCTACCTACGAGCAGTACTTC.

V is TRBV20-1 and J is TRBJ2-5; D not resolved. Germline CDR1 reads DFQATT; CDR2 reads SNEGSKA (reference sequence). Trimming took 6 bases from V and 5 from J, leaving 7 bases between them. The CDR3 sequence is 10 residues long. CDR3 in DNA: TGCAGTGCCGCACGGGAGACCCAGTACTTC. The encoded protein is CSAARETQYF.

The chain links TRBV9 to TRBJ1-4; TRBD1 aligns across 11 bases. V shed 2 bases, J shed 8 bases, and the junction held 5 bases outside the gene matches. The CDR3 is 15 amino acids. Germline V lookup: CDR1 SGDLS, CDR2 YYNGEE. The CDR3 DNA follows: TGTGCCAGCAGCGTCACCGGGACAGGGGGGGAAAAACTGTTTTTT. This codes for CASSVTGTGGEKLFF.